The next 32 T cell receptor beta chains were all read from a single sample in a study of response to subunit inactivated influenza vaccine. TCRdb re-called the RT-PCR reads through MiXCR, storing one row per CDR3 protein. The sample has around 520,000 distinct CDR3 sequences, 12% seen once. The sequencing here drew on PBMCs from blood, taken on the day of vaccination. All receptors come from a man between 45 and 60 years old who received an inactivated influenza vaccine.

CDR3 sequence: CSARDQTYEQYF. DNA for the CDR3: TGCAGTGCCCGGGACCAGACCTACGAGCAGTACTTC. The V gene is TRBV20-1, the J gene TRBJ2-7; D is tentatively TRBD1 or TRBD2 (5 bases each). Germline CDR1 is DFQATT and CDR2 is SNEGSKA (reference sequence). The CDR3 covers 12 residues. Deletions cut 6 bases from V and 2 bases from J, with 11 bases between.

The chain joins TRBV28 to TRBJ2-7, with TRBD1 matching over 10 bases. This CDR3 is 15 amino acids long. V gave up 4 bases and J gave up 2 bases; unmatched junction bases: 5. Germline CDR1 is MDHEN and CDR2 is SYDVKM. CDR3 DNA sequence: TGTGCCAGCAGTTGGTGGACAGGGGGACCCTACGAGCAGTACTTC. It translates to CASSWWTGGPYEQYF.

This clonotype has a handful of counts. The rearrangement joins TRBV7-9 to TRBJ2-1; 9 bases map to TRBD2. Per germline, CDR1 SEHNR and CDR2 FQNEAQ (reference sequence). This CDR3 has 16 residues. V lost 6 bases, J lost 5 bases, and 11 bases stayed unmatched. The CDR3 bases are TGTGCCAGCAGGGGTTCCGGGACTAGCTTCCACAATGAGCAGTTCTTC. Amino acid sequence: CASRGSGTSFHNEQFF.

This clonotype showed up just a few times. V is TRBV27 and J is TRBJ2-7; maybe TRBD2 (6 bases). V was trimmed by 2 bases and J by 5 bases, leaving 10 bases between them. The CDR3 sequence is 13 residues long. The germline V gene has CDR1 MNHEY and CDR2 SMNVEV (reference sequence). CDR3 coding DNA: TGTGCCAGCAGTTTAGCGGGGTTAGACGAGCAGTACTTC. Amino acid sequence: CASSLAGLDEQYF.

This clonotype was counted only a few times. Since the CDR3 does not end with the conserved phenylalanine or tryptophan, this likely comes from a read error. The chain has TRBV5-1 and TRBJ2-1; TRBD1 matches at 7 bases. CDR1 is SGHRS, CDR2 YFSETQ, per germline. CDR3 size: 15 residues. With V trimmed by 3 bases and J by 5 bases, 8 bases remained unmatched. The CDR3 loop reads CASSSTGTVNNEQFS. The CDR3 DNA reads TGCGCCAGCAGCTCTACCGGGACAGTGAACAATGAGCAGTTCTCC.

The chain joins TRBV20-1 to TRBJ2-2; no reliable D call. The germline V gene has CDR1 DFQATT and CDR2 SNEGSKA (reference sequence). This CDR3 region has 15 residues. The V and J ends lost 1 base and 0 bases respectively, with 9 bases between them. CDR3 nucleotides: TGCAGTGCTAGAGCTCGGACCGCGAACACCGGGGAGCTGTTTTTT. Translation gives CSARARTANTGELFF.

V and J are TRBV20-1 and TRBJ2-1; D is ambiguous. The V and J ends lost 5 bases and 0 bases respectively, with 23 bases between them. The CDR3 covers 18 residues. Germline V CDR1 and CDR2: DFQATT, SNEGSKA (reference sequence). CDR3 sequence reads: CSASRGGQTHNSYNEQFF. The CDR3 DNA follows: TGCAGTGCTTCTCGTGGTGGCCAAACTCATAACTCCTACAATGAGCAGTTCTTC.

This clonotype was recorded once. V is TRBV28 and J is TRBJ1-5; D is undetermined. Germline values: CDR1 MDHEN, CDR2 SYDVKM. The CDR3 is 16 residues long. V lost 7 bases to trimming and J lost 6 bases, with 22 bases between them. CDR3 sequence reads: CASKSRGERRGQPQHF. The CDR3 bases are TGTGCCAGCAAATCCCGAGGAGAGAGGCGAGGTCAGCCCCAGCATTTT.

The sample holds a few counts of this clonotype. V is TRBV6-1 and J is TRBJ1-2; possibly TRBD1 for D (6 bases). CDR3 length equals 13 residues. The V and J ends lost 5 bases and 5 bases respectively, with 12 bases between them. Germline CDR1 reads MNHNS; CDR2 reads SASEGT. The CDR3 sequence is CASSRTDKYGYTF. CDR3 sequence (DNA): TGTGCCAGCAGTAGGACAGATAAGTATGGCTACACCTTC.

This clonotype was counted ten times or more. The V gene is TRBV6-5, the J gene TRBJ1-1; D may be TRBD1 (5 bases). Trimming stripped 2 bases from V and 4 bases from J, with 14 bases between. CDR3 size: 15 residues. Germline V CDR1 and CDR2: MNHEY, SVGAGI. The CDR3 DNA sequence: TGTGCCAGCAGTTACGGGACCGCGAGCCGCACTGAAGCTTTCTTT. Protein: CASSYGTASRTEAFF.

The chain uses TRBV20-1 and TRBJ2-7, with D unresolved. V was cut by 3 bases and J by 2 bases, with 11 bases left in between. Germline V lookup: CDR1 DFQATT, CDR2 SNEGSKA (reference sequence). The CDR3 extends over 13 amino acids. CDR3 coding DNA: TGCAGTGCTAGTCCTGGGCAAGCCTACGAGCAGTACTTC. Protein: CSASPGQAYEQYF.

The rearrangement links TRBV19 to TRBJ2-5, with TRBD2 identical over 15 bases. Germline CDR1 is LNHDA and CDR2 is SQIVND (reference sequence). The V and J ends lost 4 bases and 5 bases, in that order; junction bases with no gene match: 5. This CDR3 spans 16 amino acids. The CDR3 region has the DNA TGTGCCAGTAGTACCGGTGGACTAGCGGGAGGGGAGACCCAGTACTTC. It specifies CASSTGGLAGGETQYF.

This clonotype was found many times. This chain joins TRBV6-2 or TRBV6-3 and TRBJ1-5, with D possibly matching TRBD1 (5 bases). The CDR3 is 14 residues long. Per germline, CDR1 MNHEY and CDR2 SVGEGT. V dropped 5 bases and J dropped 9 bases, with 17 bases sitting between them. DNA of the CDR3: TGTGCCAGCAGTAACCCCGGGACCCTGGGGCCCCAGCATTTT. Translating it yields CASSNPGTLGPQHF.

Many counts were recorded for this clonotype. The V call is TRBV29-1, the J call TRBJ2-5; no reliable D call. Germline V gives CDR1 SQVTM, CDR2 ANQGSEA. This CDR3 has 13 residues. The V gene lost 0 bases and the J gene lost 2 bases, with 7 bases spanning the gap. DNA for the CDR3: TGCAGCGTTGAAGAATCCGCGCAAGAGACCCAGTACTTC. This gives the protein CSVEESAQETQYF.

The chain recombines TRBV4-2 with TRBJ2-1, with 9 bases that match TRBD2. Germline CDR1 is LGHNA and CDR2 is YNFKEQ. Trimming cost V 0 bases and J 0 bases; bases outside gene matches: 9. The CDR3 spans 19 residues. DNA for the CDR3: TGTGCCAGCAGCCAAGATCTCGTAACAGCGGGGGGCTCCTACAATGAGCAGTTCTTC. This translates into CASSQDLVTAGGSYNEQFF.

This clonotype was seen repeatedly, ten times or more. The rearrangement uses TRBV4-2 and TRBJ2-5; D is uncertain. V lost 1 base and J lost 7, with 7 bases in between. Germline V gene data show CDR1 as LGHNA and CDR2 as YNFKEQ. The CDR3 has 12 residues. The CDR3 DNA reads TGTGCCAGCAGCCAAGGAGTAGGGACCCAGTACTTC. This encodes CASSQGVGTQYF.

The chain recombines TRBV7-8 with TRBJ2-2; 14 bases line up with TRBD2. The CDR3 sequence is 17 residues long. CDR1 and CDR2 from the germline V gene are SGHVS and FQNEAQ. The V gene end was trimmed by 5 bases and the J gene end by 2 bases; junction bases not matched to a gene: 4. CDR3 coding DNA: TGTGCCAGCAGCGAGACTAGCGGGGGGGGAAACACCGGGGAGCTGTTTTTT. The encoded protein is CASSETSGGGNTGELFF.

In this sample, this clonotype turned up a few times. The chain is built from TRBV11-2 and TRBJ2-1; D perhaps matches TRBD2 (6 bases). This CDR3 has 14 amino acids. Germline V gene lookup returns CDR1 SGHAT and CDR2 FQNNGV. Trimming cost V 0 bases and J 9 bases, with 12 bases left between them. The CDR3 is CASSLEFSGGEQFF. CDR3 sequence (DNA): TGTGCCAGCAGCTTAGAATTTTCCGGGGGTGAGCAGTTCTTC. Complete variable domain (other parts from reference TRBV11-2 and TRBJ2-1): EAGVAQSPRYKIIEKRQSVAFWCNPISGHATLYWYQQILGQGPKLLIQFQNNGVVDDSQLPKDRFSAERLKGVDSTLKIQPAKLEDSAVYLCASSLEFSGGEQFFGPGTRLTVL.

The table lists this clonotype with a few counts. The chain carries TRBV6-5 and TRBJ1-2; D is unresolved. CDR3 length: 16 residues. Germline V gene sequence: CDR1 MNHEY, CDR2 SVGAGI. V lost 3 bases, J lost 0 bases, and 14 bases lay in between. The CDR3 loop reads CASSYIRGTSNYGYTF. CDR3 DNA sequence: TGTGCCAGCAGTTATATTCGTGGCACCTCTAACTATGGCTACACCTTC.

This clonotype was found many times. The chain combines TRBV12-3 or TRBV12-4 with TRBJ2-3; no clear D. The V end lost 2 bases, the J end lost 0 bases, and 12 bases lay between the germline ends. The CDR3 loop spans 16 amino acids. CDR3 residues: CASSLIRPPSTDTQYF. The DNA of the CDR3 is TGTGCCAGCAGTTTAATCCGGCCCCCTAGCACAGATACGCAGTATTTT.

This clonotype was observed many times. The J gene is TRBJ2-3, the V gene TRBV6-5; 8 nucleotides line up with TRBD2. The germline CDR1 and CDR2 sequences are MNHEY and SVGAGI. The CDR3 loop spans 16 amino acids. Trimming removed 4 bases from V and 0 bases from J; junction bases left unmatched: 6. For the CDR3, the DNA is TGTGCCAGCAGTTCCTATAGCGGGGCTAGCACAGATACGCAGTATTTT. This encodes CASSSYSGASTDTQYF.

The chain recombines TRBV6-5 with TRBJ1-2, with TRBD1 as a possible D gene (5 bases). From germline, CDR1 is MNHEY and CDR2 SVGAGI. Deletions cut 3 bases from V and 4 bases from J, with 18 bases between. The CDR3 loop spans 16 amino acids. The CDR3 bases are TGTGCCAGCAGTTATACAGGTCGGCCAGTAGGCTATGGCTACACCTTC. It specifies CASSYTGRPVGYGYTF.

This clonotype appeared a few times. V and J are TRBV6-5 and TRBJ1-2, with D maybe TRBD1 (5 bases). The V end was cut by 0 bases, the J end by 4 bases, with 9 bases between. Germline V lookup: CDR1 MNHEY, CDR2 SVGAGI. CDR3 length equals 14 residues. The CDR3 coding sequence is TGTGCCAGCAGTTACTCGGAGGGGAGCTATGGCTACACCTTC. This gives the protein CASSYSEGSYGYTF.

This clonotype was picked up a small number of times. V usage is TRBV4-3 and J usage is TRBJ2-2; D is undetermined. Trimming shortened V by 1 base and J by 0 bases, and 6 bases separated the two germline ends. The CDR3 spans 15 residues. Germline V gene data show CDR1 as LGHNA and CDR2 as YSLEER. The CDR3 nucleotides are TGCGCCAGCAGCCAAGGAGTGGCGAACACCGGGGAGCTGTTTTTT. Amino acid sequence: CASSQGVANTGELFF.

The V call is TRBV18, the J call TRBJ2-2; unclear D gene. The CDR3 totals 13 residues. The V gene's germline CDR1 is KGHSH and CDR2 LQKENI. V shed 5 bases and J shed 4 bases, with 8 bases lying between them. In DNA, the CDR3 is TGTGCCAGCTCATTTGACTTCACCGGGGAGCTGTTTTTT. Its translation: CASSFDFTGELFF.

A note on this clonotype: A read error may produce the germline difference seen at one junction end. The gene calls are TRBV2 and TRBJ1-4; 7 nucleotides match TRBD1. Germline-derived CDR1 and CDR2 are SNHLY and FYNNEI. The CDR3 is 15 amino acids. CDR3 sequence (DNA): TGTGCCAGCAATGAAGAGGGACAGTTTAATGAAAAACTGTTTTTT. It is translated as CASNEEGQFNEKLFF.

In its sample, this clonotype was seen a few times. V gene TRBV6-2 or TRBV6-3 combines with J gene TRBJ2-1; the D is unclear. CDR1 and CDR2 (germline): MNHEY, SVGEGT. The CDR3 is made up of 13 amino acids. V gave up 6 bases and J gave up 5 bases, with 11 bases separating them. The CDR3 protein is CASSLPVNNEQFF. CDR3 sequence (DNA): TGTGCCAGCAGCCTCCCAGTTAACAATGAGCAGTTCTTC.

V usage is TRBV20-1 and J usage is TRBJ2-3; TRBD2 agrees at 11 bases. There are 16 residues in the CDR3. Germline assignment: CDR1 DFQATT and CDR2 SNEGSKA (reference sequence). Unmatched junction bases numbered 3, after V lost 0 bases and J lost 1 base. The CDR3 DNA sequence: TGCAGTGCTAGAGATTGGACTAGCGGGCGCACAGATACGCAGTATTTT. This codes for CSARDWTSGRTDTQYF.

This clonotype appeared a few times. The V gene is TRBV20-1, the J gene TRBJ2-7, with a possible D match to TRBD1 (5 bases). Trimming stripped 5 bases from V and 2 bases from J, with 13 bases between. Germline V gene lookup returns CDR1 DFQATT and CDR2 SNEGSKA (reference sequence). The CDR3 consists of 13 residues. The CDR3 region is CSAGAEVTYEQYF. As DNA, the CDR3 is TGCAGTGCTGGGGCCGAGGTTACCTACGAGCAGTACTTC.

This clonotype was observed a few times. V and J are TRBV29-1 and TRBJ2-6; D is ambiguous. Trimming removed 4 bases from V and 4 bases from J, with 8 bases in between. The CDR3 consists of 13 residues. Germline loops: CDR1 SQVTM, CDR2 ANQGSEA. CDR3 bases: TGCAGCGTTGTGGAACTCGGGGCCAACGTCCTGACTTTC. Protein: CSVVELGANVLTF.

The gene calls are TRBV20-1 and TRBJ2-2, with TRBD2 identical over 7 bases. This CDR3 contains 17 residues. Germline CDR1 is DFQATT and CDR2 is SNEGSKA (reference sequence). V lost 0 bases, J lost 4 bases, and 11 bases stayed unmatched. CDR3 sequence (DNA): TGCAGTGCTAGAGATCTTGTAGTAGCGGGTTTCACCGGGGAGCTGTTTTTT. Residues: CSARDLVVAGFTGELFF.

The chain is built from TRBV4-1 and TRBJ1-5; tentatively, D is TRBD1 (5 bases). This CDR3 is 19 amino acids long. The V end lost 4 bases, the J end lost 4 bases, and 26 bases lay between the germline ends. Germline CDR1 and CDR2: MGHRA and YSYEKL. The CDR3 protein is CASSPQLIPRTILNQPQHF. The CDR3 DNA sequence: TGCGCCAGCAGCCCCCAACTAATCCCGCGGACAATCCTAAATCAGCCCCAGCATTTT.